The source of this T cell receptor (beta chain) is a study of radiotherapy plus CTLA-4 blockade in lung cancer. General study points: It was early blood T cell clone dynamics, with interferon-beta, that reportedly best predicted response.

TCRdb's copy holds only in-frame clones and misses some; the assay was immunoSEQ multiplex PCR. Found here are 70,000 to 100,000 clones, around 88% of them singletons; the top ten hold more than 2%. With regard to this clone: Its antigen is not identified.

The clonotype was recovered from a human donor with non-small cell lung cancer who had a partial response to radiotherapy plus ipilimumab. The source material was peripheral blood, sampled from a patient treated with radiotherapy plus ipilimumab.

This chain's CDR3 is CASSFFQGSKSYGYTF. DNA for the CDR3: TGTGCCAGCAGCTTTTTCCAGGGCAGCAAATCCTATGGCTACACCTTC. The chain carries TRBV5-4 and TRBJ1-2, with D possibly being TRBD1 (5 bases). The V and J ends lost 2 bases and 4 bases respectively, with 18 bases between them. The germline V gene has CDR1 SGHNT and CDR2 YYREEE (reference sequence). The CDR3 is 16 residues long.